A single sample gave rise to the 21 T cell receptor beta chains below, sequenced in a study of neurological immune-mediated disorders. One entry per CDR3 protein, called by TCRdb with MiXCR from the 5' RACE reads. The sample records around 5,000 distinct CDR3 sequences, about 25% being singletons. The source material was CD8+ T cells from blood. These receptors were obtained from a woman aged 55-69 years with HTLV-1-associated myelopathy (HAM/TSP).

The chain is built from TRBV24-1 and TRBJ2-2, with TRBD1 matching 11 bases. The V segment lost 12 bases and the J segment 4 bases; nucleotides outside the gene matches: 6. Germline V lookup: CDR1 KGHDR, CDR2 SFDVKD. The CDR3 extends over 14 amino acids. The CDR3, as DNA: TGTGCCGCCGCCGGGACAGGGGGCACCGGGGAGCTGTTTTTT. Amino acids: CAAAGTGGTGELFF.

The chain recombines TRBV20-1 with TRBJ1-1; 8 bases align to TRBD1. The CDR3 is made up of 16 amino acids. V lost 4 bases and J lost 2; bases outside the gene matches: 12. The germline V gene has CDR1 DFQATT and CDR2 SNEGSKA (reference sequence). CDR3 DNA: TGCAGTGCTATTCCCCAGGGGGCAGCGATCAACACTGAAGCTTTCTTT. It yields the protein CSAIPQGAAINTEAFF.

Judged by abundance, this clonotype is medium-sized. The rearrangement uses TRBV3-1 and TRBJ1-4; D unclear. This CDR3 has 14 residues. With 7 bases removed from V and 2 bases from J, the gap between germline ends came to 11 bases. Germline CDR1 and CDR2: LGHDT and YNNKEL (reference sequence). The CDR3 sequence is CASTNVGTNEKLFF. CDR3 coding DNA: TGTGCCAGCACCAATGTGGGGACTAATGAAAAACTGTTTTTT.

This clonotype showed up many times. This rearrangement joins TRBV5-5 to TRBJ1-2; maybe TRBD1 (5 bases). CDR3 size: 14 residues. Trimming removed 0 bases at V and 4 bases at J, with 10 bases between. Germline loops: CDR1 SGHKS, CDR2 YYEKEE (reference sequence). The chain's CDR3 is CASSLEATAYGYTF. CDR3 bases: TGTGCCAGCAGCTTGGAGGCGACAGCCTATGGCTACACCTTC.

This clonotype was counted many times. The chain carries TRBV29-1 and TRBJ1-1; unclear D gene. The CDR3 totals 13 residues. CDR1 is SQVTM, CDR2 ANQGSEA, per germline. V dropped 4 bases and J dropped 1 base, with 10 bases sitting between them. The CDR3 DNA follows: TGCAGCGTTGTTCAGGCATCGAACACTGAAGCTTTCTTT. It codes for CSVVQASNTEAFF.

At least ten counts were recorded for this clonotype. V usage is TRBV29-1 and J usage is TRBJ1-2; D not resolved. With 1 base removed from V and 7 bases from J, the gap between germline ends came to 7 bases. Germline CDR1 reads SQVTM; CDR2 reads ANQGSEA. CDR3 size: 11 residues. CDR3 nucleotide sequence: TGCAGCGTTGAAGGGACGGTTGGCTACACCTTC. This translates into CSVEGTVGYTF.

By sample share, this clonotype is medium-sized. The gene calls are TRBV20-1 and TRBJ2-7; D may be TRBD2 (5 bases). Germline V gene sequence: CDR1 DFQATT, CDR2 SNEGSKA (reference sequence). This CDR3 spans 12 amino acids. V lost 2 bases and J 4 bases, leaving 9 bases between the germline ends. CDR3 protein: CSARSLGYEQYF. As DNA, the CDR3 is TGCAGTGCTAGATCACTAGGATACGAGCAGTACTTC.

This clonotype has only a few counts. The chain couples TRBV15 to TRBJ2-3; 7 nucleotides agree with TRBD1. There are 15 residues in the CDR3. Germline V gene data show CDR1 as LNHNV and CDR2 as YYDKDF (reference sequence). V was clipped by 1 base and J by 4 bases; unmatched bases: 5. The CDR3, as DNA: TGTGCCACCAGCAGAGCGAGGACAGGCCCAGATACGCAGTATTTT. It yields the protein CATSRARTGPDTQYF.

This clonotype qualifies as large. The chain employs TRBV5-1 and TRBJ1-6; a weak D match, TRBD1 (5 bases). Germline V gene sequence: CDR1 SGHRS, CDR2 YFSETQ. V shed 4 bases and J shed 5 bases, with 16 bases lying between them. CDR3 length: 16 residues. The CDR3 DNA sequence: TGCGCCAGCAGCACCTCACCGGGACTGGATAATTCACCCCTCCACTTT. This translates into CASSTSPGLDNSPLHF.

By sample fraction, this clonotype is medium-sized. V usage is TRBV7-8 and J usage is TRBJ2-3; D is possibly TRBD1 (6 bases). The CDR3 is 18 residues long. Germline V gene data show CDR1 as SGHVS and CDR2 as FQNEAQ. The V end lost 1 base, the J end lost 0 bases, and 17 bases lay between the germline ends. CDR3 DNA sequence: TGTGCCAGCAGCTTAGGTCCCCGGACAGTAGCTAGCACAGATACGCAGTATTTT. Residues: CASSLGPRTVASTDTQYF.

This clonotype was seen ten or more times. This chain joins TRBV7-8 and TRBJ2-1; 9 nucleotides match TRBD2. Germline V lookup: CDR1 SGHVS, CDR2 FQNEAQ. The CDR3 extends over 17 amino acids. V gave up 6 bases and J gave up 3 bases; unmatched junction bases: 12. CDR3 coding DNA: TGTGCCAGCAGATCCGAGGGTAGCGGGAGTTTCTACAATGAGCAGTTCTTC. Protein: CASRSEGSGSFYNEQFF.

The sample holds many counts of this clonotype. In DNA form, the CDR3 reads TGTGCCAGCAGCTTAGAATTTGAACCCACCCCCACAGATACGCAGTATTTT. Translation gives CASSLEFEPTPTDTQYF. The chain uses TRBV7-8 and TRBJ2-3; D is undetermined. The CDR3 totals 17 residues. The germline V and J ends were trimmed by 1 base and 2 bases, with 16 bases remaining between them. Germline V gives CDR1 SGHVS, CDR2 FQNEAQ.

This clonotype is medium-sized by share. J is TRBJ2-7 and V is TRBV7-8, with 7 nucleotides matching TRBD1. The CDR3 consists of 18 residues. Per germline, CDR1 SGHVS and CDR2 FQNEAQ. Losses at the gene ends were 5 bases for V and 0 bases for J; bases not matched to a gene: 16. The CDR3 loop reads CASSTRDSSILTSYEQYF. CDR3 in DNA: TGTGCCAGCAGCACCCGGGACAGTTCCATTCTTACCTCCTACGAGCAGTACTTC.

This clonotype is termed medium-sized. CDR3 nucleotides: TGCGCCAGCAGCCAAGATGTGGCAGGGGGTATGGGCAATCAGCCCCAGCATTTT. Translation gives CASSQDVAGGMGNQPQHF. The V gene is TRBV4-1, the J gene TRBJ1-5; 7 bases align to TRBD1. V was pared by 0 bases and J by 2 bases, with 10 bases of the junction left unmatched. Germline loops: CDR1 MGHRA, CDR2 YSYEKL. The CDR3 contains 18 residues.

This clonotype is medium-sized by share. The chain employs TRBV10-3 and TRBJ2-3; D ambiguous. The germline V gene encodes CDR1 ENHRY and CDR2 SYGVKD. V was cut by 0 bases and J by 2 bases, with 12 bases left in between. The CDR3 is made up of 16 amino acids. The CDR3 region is CAISESTPKFTDTQYF. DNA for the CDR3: TGTGCCATCAGTGAGTCGACACCCAAATTCACAGATACGCAGTATTTT.

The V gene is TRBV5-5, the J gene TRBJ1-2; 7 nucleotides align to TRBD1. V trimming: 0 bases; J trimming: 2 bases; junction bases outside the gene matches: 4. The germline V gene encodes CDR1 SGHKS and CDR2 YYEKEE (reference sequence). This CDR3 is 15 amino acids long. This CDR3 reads CASSLDQGVNYGYTF. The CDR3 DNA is TGTGCCAGCAGCTTGGATCAGGGGGTAAACTATGGCTACACCTTC.

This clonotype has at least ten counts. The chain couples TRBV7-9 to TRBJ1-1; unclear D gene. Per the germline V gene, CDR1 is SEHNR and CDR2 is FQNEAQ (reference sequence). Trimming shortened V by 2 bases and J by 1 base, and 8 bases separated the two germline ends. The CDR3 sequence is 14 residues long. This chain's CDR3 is CASSLNQGNTEAFF. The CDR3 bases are TGTGCCAGCAGCTTAAACCAAGGGAACACTGAAGCTTTCTTT.

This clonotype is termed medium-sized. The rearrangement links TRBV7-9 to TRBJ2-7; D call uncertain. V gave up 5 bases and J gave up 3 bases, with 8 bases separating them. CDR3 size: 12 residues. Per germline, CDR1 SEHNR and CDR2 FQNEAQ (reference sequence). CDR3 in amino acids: CASSPDGYEQYF. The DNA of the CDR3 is TGTGCCAGCAGCCCCGACGGCTACGAGCAGTACTTC.

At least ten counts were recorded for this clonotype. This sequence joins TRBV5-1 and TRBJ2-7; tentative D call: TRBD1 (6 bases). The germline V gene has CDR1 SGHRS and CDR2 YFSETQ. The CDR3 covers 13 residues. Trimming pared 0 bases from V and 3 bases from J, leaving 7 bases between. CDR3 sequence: CASSLGQDYEQYF. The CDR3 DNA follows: TGCGCCAGCAGCTTGGGACAGGACTACGAGCAGTACTTC.

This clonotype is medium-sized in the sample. CDR3 residues: CASSSALAGGVLYEQYF. CDR3 nucleotide sequence: TGCGCCAGCAGCTCGGCCTTAGCGGGAGGCGTTCTCTACGAGCAGTACTTC. The rearrangement joins TRBV5-1 to TRBJ2-7; 10 bases are a match to TRBD2. V was clipped by 3 bases and J by 3 bases; unmatched bases: 12. The V gene's germline CDR1 is SGHRS and CDR2 YFSETQ. This CDR3 has 17 amino acids.

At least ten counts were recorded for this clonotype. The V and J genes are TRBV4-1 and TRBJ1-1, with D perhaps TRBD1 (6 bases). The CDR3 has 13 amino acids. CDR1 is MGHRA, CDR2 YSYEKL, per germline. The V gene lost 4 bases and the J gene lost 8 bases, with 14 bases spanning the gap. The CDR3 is CASSRQDGGEAFF. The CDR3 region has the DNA TGCGCCAGCAGCCGACAGGACGGGGGAGAAGCTTTCTTT.